This TCR beta chain was documented in a study of Ad26.COV2.S vaccination and SARS-CoV-2 variants. Whole-study context: Ad26.COV2.S, an intramuscular injection, was given once or twice 56 days apart. Overall study findings and caveats: Relative to placebo recipients, vaccine recipients exhibited elevated spike-specific TCR breadth.

Here immunoSEQ multiplex PCR was the method, and the copy in TCRdb shows in-frame clones only, minus some. The sample gives a few hundred thousand clones, roughly 88% of which show up once; about 4% is in the top ten. Documented treatment: over 15 received Ad26.COV2.S at low or high dose, single or two shots; a few received placebo; per-sample allocation not given. Vaccine and placebo recipients were sampled on day 63 after the first injection. Within Boston, the person who donated was an adult of 18-55 years. The study used a vaccine consisting of an Ad26 vector that expressed Wuhan-strain SARS-CoV-2 spike. The CDR3 length is 13 residues. The germline V gene encodes CDR1 SGHRS and CDR2 YFSETQ. Points on this clone: Its antigen is unknown. The junction does not match germline at one end; this may be a read error.

V is TRBV5-1 and J is TRBJ1-2; D possibly corresponds to TRBD1 (6 bases). This TCR was sampled from a person between 18 and 65 years old who received the Ad26.COV2.S COVID-19 vaccine or a placebo. Sequencing was performed on peripheral blood, taken in a trial of Ad26.COV2.S vaccine versus placebo. This chain's CDR3 is CASSSDWQEGTHF. Here the CDR3 DNA reads TGCGCCAGCAGCTCCGACTGGCAGGAGGGGACACACTTC.